These T cell receptor beta chains were read from a single sample in a study of T cell responses to AZD1222 COVID-19 vaccine. Repertoires were generated with immunoSEQ multiplex PCR, while TCRdb's copy carries only in-frame clones and drops some. Of around 170,000 clones in the sample, 90% are singletons; the top ten hold roughly 1.6%. Sequencing used peripheral blood, obtained on day 0 of AZD1222 vaccination. These receptors were obtained from an adult in good health. Both conserved end residues are part of each CDR3. The D gene is left open where the match is weak. A clone size is listed for some rows: how often the clone was seen (once, few, many), or a class if it is expanded.

d_gene	abundance	v_gene	j_gene	CDR3nt	CDR3aa
TRBD1	-	TRBV28	TRBJ1-5	TGTGCCAGCAGTCCCCAGACAGGGGCTTTCAATCAGCCCCAGCATTTT	CASSPQTGAFNQPQHF
TRBD2	-	TRBV7-9	TRBJ2-1	TGTGCCAGCAGCCCTCGGGGACTAGCGGAGACTACTTACAATGAGCAGTTCTTC	CASSPRGLAETTYNEQFF
TRBD1	once	TRBV6-6	TRBJ1-4	TGTGCCAGCAGGGCCGACGGGACAGGCCCTGAAAAACTGTTTTTT	CASRADGTGPEKLFF
-	-	TRBV7-9	TRBJ2-7	TGTGCCAGCAGCTCGCGCTGGGACGAGCAGTACTTC	CASSSRWDEQYF
TRBD1	-	TRBV7-2	TRBJ1-1	TGTGCCAGCAGCTTTACAGGGGGCACTGAAGCTTTCTTT	CASSFTGGTEAFF
TRBD1	-	TRBV5-4	TRBJ1-2	TGTGCCACCCGCCGGGACAGGGACTATGGCTACACCTTC	CATRRDRDYGYTF
-	once	TRBV18	TRBJ2-5	TGTGCCAGCTCACGACCCCAAGAGACCCAGTACTTC	CASSRPQETQYF
-	-	TRBV7-2	TRBJ2-7	TGTGCCAGCAGCTTAGGTAGCGGCGTACTTCTGGGGGAGCAGTACTTC	CASSLGSGVLLGEQYF
-	-	TRBV4-1	TRBJ1-1	TGCGCCAGCAGCCAACAAGGGGGGGGCATGGGCACTGAAGCTTTCTTT	CASSQQGGGMGTEAFF
-	once	TRBV5-6	TRBJ1-4	TGTGCCAGCAGCTTTTTCCACGCCACGGGTAATGAAAAACTGTTTTTT	CASSFFHATGNEKLFF
-	-	TRBV2	TRBJ2-2	TGTGCCAGCAAGAGGGAGCAGGGGCACACCGGGGAGCTGTTTTTT	CASKREQGHTGELFF
-	-	TRBV6-5	TRBJ1-2	TGTGCCAGCTCCAATTGGGGCGGGGGCTACACCTTC	CASSNWGGGYTF
-	-	TRBV28	TRBJ2-7	TGTGCCAGCAGCCCCCCCCTTGCGGTAAACGAGCAGTACTTC	CASSPPLAVNEQYF
-	-	TRBV6-4	TRBJ2-5	TGTGCCAGCAGTGCGGAGGAAACAGGGACCCAGTACTTC	CASSAEETGTQYF
-	-	TRBV29-1	TRBJ1-2	TGCAGCATAATCGCAGAAAACTATGGCTACACCTTC	CSIIAENYGYTF
-	-	TRBV5-1	TRBJ1-1	TGCGCCAGCAGCTTGGATTTGATTGGACTTATGAACACTGAAGCTTTCTTT	CASSLDLIGLMNTEAFF
-	-	TRBV6-2/TRBV6-3	TRBJ2-2	TGTGCCAGCAGTTTCACCTCATCCGGGGAGCTGTTTTTT	CASSFTSSGELFF
TRBD2	-	TRBV28	TRBJ2-2	TGTGCCAGCAGCCACTGGCCTAGCGGACCCACCGGGGAGCTGTTTTTT	CASSHWPSGPTGELFF
-	-	TRBV5-8	TRBJ2-7	TGTGCCAGCAGCCTCGGACGGTACTCCTACGAGCAGTACTTC	CASSLGRYSYEQYF
-	-	TRBV10-3	TRBJ1-5	TGTGCCAGCCCGATCCTCCGTGGAGGAGGCAATCAGCCCCAGCATTTT	CASPILRGGGNQPQHF
-	-	TRBV6-5	TRBJ1-1	TGTGCCAGCAGTTACTCCTACGCCGGGGACACTGAAGCTTTCTTT	CASSYSYAGDTEAFF
TRBD1	-	TRBV5-4	TRBJ2-7	TGTGCCAGCAGGGCCGTGGGACAGGGGACGGACGAGCAGTACTTC	CASRAVGQGTDEQYF
-	-	TRBV7-9	TRBJ1-5	TGTGCCAGCAGCGGGGCCAGTACTAATCAGCCCCAGCATTTT	CASSGASTNQPQHF
TRBD1	-	TRBV5-6	TRBJ1-2	TGTGCCAGCAGCGCAGGGGGTTTCGGCTACACCTTC	CASSAGGFGYTF
-	-	TRBV7-8	TRBJ1-4	TGTGCCAGCAGCACCAACAGGGATAGGAAAACTAATGAAAAACTGTTTTTT	CASSTNRDRKTNEKLFF
-	-	TRBV6-5	TRBJ1-2	TGTGCCAGCAGTTACTCGGTTAGGGGCAACTATGGCTACACCTTC	CASSYSVRGNYGYTF
TRBD2	once	TRBV5-6	TRBJ2-3	TGTGCCAGCAGCTTAGCGGGGGGCATGGCAGATACGCAGTATTTT	CASSLAGGMADTQYF
-	-	TRBV5-1	TRBJ1-6	TGCGCCAGCAGCTTGCTACAGGGTAAATCACCCCTCCACTTT	CASSLLQGKSPLHF
-	-	TRBV28	TRBJ1-6	TGTGCCAGCAGTCCTCGAGGGAACTCCTATAATTCACCCCTCCACTTT	CASSPRGNSYNSPLHF
-	-	TRBV6-6	TRBJ2-3	TGTGCCAGCAGTCGCAGGTACACAGATACGCAGTATTTT	CASSRRYTDTQYF
-	-	TRBV27	TRBJ2-3	TGTGCCAGCAGTTTTACCAGGAGGGGGGCGAGCACAGATACGCAGTATTTT	CASSFTRRGASTDTQYF
-	-	TRBV6-5	TRBJ2-1	TGTGCCAGCAAGGAGGGGGGCCCGTCCTACAATGAGCAGTTCTTC	CASKEGGPSYNEQFF